This is a list of T cell receptor beta chains from one sample in a study of shared clonotypes between healthy human individuals. The assay was immunoSEQ multiplex PCR, and TCRdb's table has in-frame clones only and misses some. This table has a few million clones, around 94% appearing once. Sequencing input: naive CD4+ T cells sorted from blood. The receptors shown here come from a man between 18 and 35 years old in good health. CDR3s leave out the opening cysteine and the closing phenylalanine or tryptophan.

TRBV7-2,ASSLDRGRKY
TRBV6-5,ASSYGGRGPSYEQY
TRBV7-2,ASSPQLAGNYEQY
TRBV12-5,ASGLGSGSYEQY
TRBV10-3,AISGNDYGYT
TRBV19,ASSARQVMNTEAF
TRBV4-1,ASSQGTGTALYGYT
TRBV10-1,ASSQHRTDTQY
TRBV19,ASSIGGAGRYNEQF
TRBV5-6,ASSPLGTAQETQY
TRBV6-1,ASRSGFSYNSPLH
TRBV5-4,ASSLIDRGGFEQY
TRBV2,ASSETRTTDTQY
TRBV18,ASSPIGGALGTGELF
TRBV10-1,ASSRESGELF
TRBV25-1,ASSVPQGGNEQF
TRBV18,ASSPTGQVYEQY
TRBV5-8,ASSPGTDYNEQF
TRBV10-3,AISESGQGDYEQY
TRBV7-2,ASNPGLVYNEQF
TRBV28,ASSPLGQKYSYQPQH
TRBV7-3,ASSPLVVGGRILGAF
TRBV7-3,ASAQRGGQPQH
TRBV7-2,ASSATSGSSYEQY
TRBV7-9,ASSPGVEQF
TRBV29-1,SVEDVAAPNEQY
TRBV6-5,ASSQQSSNQPQH
TRBV11-2,ASSWDPQVGEQF
TRBV2,ASSEALKYEAF
TRBV5-1,ASSQTGSNSPLH
TRBV30,AWNPGQVFNEKLF
TRBV2,ASKGAGGLIEQY
TRBV6-1,ASTTRGDRDGYT
TRBV29-1,SVESAGQGIGFDEQF
TRBV30,AWSRDRVNEQF
TRBV7-9,ASSKQNPTYNSPLH
TRBV5-4,ASRPGTSGSSTGELF
TRBV2,ASRQGSYGYT
TRBV2,ASSVQGWYPGELF
TRBV19,ASRIRTGTYDGELF
TRBV5-1,ASRPGQWSSGNTIY
TRBV19,ASSMIAGGDYEQY
TRBV7-2,ASSRDAAKNIQY
TRBV12-5,ASGSGGAYNEQF
TRBV15,ATSRDGPGANVLT
TRBV25-1,ASSMGGPYEQY
TRBV29-1,SVTLGYEQY
TRBV10-3,ATTGLGGQETQY
TRBV6-5,ASSFAVGGVYSPLH
TRBV6-1,ASAGRGGNQPQH
TRBV5-4,ASSFPLNTEAF
TRBV19,ASSTGQGGSYEQY
TRBV12-5,ASVGGATDTQY
TRBV4-1,ASSQAGLAGSSYEQY
TRBV19,ASAREDRGPYEQY